The 18 T cell receptor beta chains listed next were all sequenced from one sample in a study of T cells in women clearing cervical HPV infection (dated by TCRdb to the late 2010s). The receptor library was made with the immunoSEQ multiplex PCR assay. TCRdb obtained this table from immuneACCESS and retained in-frame rearrangements with V and J assigned. These tables miss some clones; where compared with another copy, unresolved V genes account for less than half of the shortfall, and the remainder is unexplained. The table for this sample lists 25,000 to 35,000 clones. The leading ten clones occupy 20% to 25% of the sample. The specimen was blood buffy coat. These receptors were collected from a woman aged 18-69 years with a cervical HPV16 infection that either progressed to CIN3+ or cleared (not recorded which).

Notes on this clone: The sequence runs out 3 residues before the end of the CDR3; the remainder is reconstructed from the germline J gene. V usage is TRBV2 and J usage is TRBJ2-2; D tentatively fits TRBD1 or TRBD2 (5 bases each). Germline CDR1 is SNHLY and CDR2 is FYNNEI. Trimming left V 1 base short and J 6 bases short, with 12 bases between. This CDR3 comprises 15 residues. CDR3: CASSEGETDSGELFF. Partial CDR3 DNA: TGTGCCAGCAGTGAAGGGGAGACAGACTCCGGGGAG.

Note on this clone: Read coverage stops 3 residues before the CDR3 terminus; the germline J gene supplies the remainder. This chain joins TRBV29-1 and TRBJ1-1, with D possibly matching TRBD1 (5 bases). The CDR3 length is 12 residues. Trimming removed 2 bases from V and 6 bases from J, with 10 bases in between. The V gene's germline CDR1 is SQVTM and CDR2 ANQGSEA. CDR3 residues: CSVEFGGAEAFF. Incomplete CDR3 DNA: TGCAGCGTTGAATTTGGGGGGGCTGAA.

Points on this clone: Read coverage stops 3 residues before the CDR3 terminus; the germline J gene supplies the remainder. This chain links TRBV7-8 with TRBJ2-2; TRBD2 matches 7 bases. Germline V gene data show CDR1 as SGHVS and CDR2 as FQNEAQ. V shed 5 bases, J shed 0 bases, and the junction held 0 bases outside the gene matches. This CDR3 is built from 14 residues. CDR3 DNA, as far as it was read: TGTGCCAGCAGCGGACTAGCGAACACCGGGGAG. The encoded protein is CASSGLANTGE. Given in full, the CDR3 is CASSGLANTGELFF.

Notes on this clone: The read comes to an end 3 residues before the CDR3 does, leaving the germline J gene to fill in the end. The chain is built from TRBV10-2 and TRBJ2-1, with 7 bases matching TRBD1. Looked up from germline, CDR1 is WSHSY and CDR2 is SAAADI. Unmatched junction bases numbered 3, after V lost 0 bases and J lost 1 base. The CDR3 contains 16 residues. The chain's CDR3 is CASSESRGLSYNEQFF. The DNA read from the CDR3 is TGCGCCAGCAGTGAGTCGAGGGGGCTTTCCTACAATGAG.

As regards this clone: Read data end 3 residues before the CDR3 end; the end is taken from the germline J gene. The J gene is TRBJ2-5, the V gene TRBV20-1; perhaps TRBD1 as D (5 bases). This CDR3 comprises 15 residues. From germline, CDR1 is DFQATT and CDR2 SNEGSKA (reference sequence). Trimming removed 0 bases at V and 5 bases at J, with 16 bases between. CDR3 DNA (partial): TGCAGTGCTAGAGAGGGCAGGGTAGTAGGTGAGACC. Translated: CSAREGRVVGET. The entire CDR3 protein reads CSAREGRVVGETQYF.

To note about this clone: The read terminates 3 residues ahead of where the CDR3 ends, so the germline J gene completes it. This chain links TRBV7-3 with TRBJ2-1, with a weak D call TRBD1 (6 bases). The germline CDR1 and CDR2 sequences are SGHTA and FQGTGA. With 1 base removed from V and 4 bases from J, the gap between germline ends came to 11 bases. The CDR3 runs to 15 residues. The CDR3 reads CASSLNVDRYNEQFF. The part of the CDR3 DNA that was read is TGTGCCAGCAGCTTAAACGTGGACAGATACAATGAG.

Concerning this clone itself: With the read ending 3 residues before the CDR3 end, the germline J gene is used to fill in that end. The gene calls are TRBV20-1 and TRBJ2-7; 10 bases line up with TRBD1. The junction had 4 bases not matched to a gene; V was cut back by 5 bases and J by 3 bases. The CDR3 runs 13 residues. Germline assignment: CDR1 DFQATT and CDR2 SNEGSKA (reference sequence). The CDR3 sequence: CSAQRDRGYEQYF. The covered CDR3 bases are TGCAGTGCTCAACGGGACAGGGGCTACGAG.

Partial CDR3 DNA: TGTGCCTGGGGACAGGATGGGAAGGGAGGGGCCAACGTC. This sequence encodes CAWGQDGKGGANV. The CDR3, in full, reads CAWGQDGKGGANVLTF. The chain combines TRBV30 with TRBJ2-6, with 7 bases lining up with TRBD1. The observed sequence ends 3 residues before the CDR3 terminus, with the missing tail filled in from the germline J gene. Looked up from germline, CDR1 is GTSNPN and CDR2 is SVGIG (reference sequence). The length of the CDR3 is 16 residues. V was clipped by 5 bases and J by 4 bases; unmatched bases: 11.

Worth noting for this clone: The read halts 3 residues ahead of the CDR3 end, with the missing end drawn from the germline J gene. This chain links TRBV19 with TRBJ2-5; 10 positions agree with TRBD1. After removal of 6 bases from V and 5 bases from J, the junction contained 9 bases not matched to a gene. CDR3 length: 15 residues. Per the germline V gene, CDR1 is LNHDA and CDR2 is SQIVND (reference sequence). The DNA read from the CDR3 is TGTGCCAGTAGCCTCACCGAGACAGGGGGCGAGACC. Its translation: CASSLTETGGET. In full, the CDR3 is CASSLTETGGETQYF.

As for this clone: Read coverage stops 3 residues before the CDR3 terminus; the germline J gene supplies the remainder. This chain links TRBV20-1 with TRBJ2-1, with 9 bases aligning to TRBD2. V gave up 0 bases and J gave up 7 bases; unmatched junction bases: 7. CDR1 and CDR2 from the germline V gene are DFQATT and SNEGSKA (reference sequence). This CDR3 has 15 amino acids. The sequenced CDR3 bases are TGCAGTGCTAGAGACCAACCCCTAGCGGGGAATGAG. This sequence encodes CSARDQPLAGNE. The CDR3, in full, reads CSARDQPLAGNEQFF.

Remarks on this clone: The read finishes 3 residues shy of the CDR3 end, and the germline J gene is used to complete it. The chain joins TRBV7-3 to TRBJ2-1; D call uncertain. Trimming removed 3 bases at V and 6 bases at J, with 18 bases between. In germline, CDR1 is SGHTA, CDR2 FQGTGA. The CDR3 sequence is 16 residues long. CDR3 DNA (partial): TGTGCCAGCAGCTTCTTTTCGGGTTGGCCCCCCAATGAG. As protein: CASSFFSGWPPNE. The full CDR3 reads CASSFFSGWPPNEQFF.

Turning to this clone: The DNA ends 3 residues before the CDR3 does, and the rest of the CDR3 is filled in from the germline J gene. The chain is built from TRBV19 and TRBJ2-3; 13 bases line up with TRBD2. CDR1 and CDR2 (germline): LNHDA, SQIVND (reference sequence). The CDR3 extends over 16 amino acids. Trimming cost V 5 bases and J 8 bases; bases outside gene matches: 10. The sequenced CDR3 bases are TGTGCCAGTAGTGTGACTAGCGGGAGGACAGGCGGTACG. It codes for CASSVTSGRTGGT. The whole CDR3 sequence is CASSVTSGRTGGTQYF.

With regard to this clone: Read sequence stops 3 residues before the CDR3 end, and the germline J gene provides the missing end. The chain is built from TRBV7-9 and TRBJ1-1, with D possibly being TRBD1 (5 bases). Between the trimmed V and J ends, which lost 0 bases and 1 base, there was a span of 9 bases. The germline CDR1 and CDR2 sequences are SEHNR and FQNEAQ (reference sequence). CDR3 size: 15 residues. Partial CDR3 DNA: TGTGCCAGCAGCTTAGCTGGGACTTCGAACACTGAA. It encodes CASSLAGTSNTE. The CDR3 in its entirety is CASSLAGTSNTEAFF.

Concerning this clone: The CDR3 is cut off 3 residues early in the read; its end comes from the germline J gene. The rearrangement joins TRBV5-4 to TRBJ2-1; D remains ambiguous. Trimming pared 4 bases from V and 3 bases from J, leaving 5 bases between. Germline CDR1 and CDR2: SGHNT and YYREEE (reference sequence). The CDR3 extends over 12 amino acids. Incomplete CDR3 DNA: TGTGCCAGCAGCCTTAGCTACAATGAG. Amino acids: CASSLSYNE. The whole CDR3 region reads CASSLSYNEQFF.

With regard to this clone: The read is 3 residues too short to cover the CDR3 end, so that end is filled in from the germline J gene. V usage is TRBV19 and J usage is TRBJ2-1; 7 bases align to TRBD2. J gave up 2 bases and V 2 bases, and 3 bases lay outside the gene matches. The CDR3 spans 15 residues. Germline V gives CDR1 LNHDA, CDR2 SQIVND (reference sequence). The sequenced CDR3 bases are TGTGCCAGTAGTATACAAAGCGGGGCCTACAATGAG. Amino acid sequence: CASSIQSGAYNE. The entire CDR3 protein reads CASSIQSGAYNEQFF.

Points on this clone: The read ends 3 residues before the CDR3 terminus; that terminus is restored from the germline J gene. The rearrangement links TRBV6-2 or TRBV6-3 to TRBJ1-4; weak D call: TRBD1 (5 bases). CDR1 is MNHEY and CDR2 is SVGEGT in the germline V gene. The germline V and J ends were trimmed by 5 bases and 3 bases, with 13 bases remaining between them. CDR3 length equals 15 residues. CDR3 amino acids: CASSHRGEPNEKLFF. The DNA read from the CDR3 is TGTGCCAGCAGTCATCGGGGGGAACCTAATGAAAAA.

In regard to this clone: Coverage ceases 3 residues before the CDR3 finishes, and the germline J gene fills in the end. This rearrangement joins TRBV7-8 to TRBJ1-2, with D tentatively TRBD1 (6 bases). The germline gives CDR1 SGHVS, CDR2 FQNEAQ. The CDR3 extends over 13 amino acids. Deletions cut 0 bases from V and 7 bases from J, with 9 bases between. CDR3 sequence: CASSLAGAGGYTF. The covered CDR3 bases are TGTGCCAGCAGCTTAGCGGGGGCGGGTGGC.

Of note for this clone: The read comes to an end 3 residues before the CDR3 does, leaving the germline J gene to fill in the end. This sequence joins TRBV19 and TRBJ1-2; 7 positions match TRBD1. Germline loops: CDR1 LNHDA, CDR2 SQIVND (reference sequence). The CDR3 runs 18 residues. The CDR3 DNA, read in part, is TGTGCCAGTAGTATAAAGACGGGACAGCCCTACCACTCCTACGAC. This codes for CASSIKTGQPYHSYD. The entire CDR3 is CASSIKTGQPYHSYDYTF.